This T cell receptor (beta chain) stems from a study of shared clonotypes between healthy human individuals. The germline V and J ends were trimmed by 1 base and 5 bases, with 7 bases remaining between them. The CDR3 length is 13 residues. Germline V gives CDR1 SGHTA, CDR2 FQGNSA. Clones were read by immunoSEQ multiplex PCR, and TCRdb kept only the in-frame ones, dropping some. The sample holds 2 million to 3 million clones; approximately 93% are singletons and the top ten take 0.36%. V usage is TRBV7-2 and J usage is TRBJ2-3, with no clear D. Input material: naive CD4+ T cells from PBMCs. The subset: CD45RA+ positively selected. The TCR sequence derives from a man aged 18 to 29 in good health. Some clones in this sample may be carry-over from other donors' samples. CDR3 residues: CASSLGPEDTQYF. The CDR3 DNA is TGTGCCAGCAGCTTAGGACCCGAAGATACGCAGTATTTT.